One sample yielded the 15 T cell receptor beta chains listed below, sequenced in a study of CD8+ T cells in alopecia areata. RNA extraction was followed by reverse transcription into cDNA, which acted as the sequencing template. The method was immunoSEQ multiplex PCR; TCRdb's version includes in-frame clones alone and lacks a portion of them. The table records 150,000 to 200,000 clones, roughly 60% of them present only once. The treatment was: oral pan-JAK inhibitor, 5-10 mg twice daily. Sequenced here: CD4+ T cells sorted from blood, sampled at approximately week 50, from a patient treated with tofacitinib. All receptors come from a human donor with alopecia areata.

The chain combines TRBV29-1 with TRBJ1-1; a possible D gene is TRBD1 (5 bases). This CDR3 has 14 residues. Germline V CDR1 and CDR2: SQVTM, ANQGSEA. Trimming shortened V by 4 bases and J by 5 bases, and 17 bases separated the two germline ends. DNA of the CDR3: TGCAGCGTTGCGTCGGGGGTATTTATGACTGAAGCTTTCTTT. This encodes CSVASGVFMTEAFF.

A few counts support this clone. The chain couples TRBV11-2 to TRBJ2-5; perhaps TRBD1 as D (6 bases). Trimming took 5 bases from V and 5 from J, leaving 9 bases between them. CDR1 is SGHAT, CDR2 FQNNGV, per germline. The CDR3 runs 12 residues. CDR3 nucleotides: TGTGCCAGCAGCCGTACAGGGGAGACCCAGTACTTC. This gives the protein CASSRTGETQYF. The full variable domain, completed using reference TRBV11-2 and TRBJ2-5, is EAGVAQSPRYKIIEKRQSVAFWCNPISGHATLYWYQQILGQGPKLLIQFQNNGVVDDSQLPKDRFSAERLKGVDSTLKIQPAKLEDSAVYLCASSRTGETQYFGPGTRLLVL.

This clone was picked up one time. The rearrangement uses TRBV5-1 and TRBJ1-2; 7 bases map to TRBD1. Trimming cost V 5 bases and J 5 bases; bases outside gene matches: 9. This CDR3 spans 14 amino acids. CDR1 and CDR2 (germline): SGHRS, YFSETQ. The CDR3: CASRPSGTEYGYTF. The CDR3 DNA reads TGCGCCAGCAGACCATCCGGGACAGAATATGGCTACACCTTC.

This clone was detected a few times. The chain uses TRBV11-2 and TRBJ2-3, with D maybe TRBD2 (6 bases). Germline values: CDR1 SGHAT, CDR2 FQNNGV. V was shortened by 4 bases and J by 2 bases, with 13 bases between the two germline ends. This CDR3 region has 15 residues. CDR3 protein: CASSSTGTHTDTQYF. The CDR3 DNA is TGTGCCAGCAGCTCGACCGGGACTCACACAGATACGCAGTATTTT.

The rearrangement joins TRBV29-1 to TRBJ1-5; tentatively, D is TRBD1 (6 bases). CDR1 and CDR2 (germline): SQVTM, ANQGSEA. The length of the CDR3 is 14 residues. V dropped 5 bases and J dropped 3 bases, with 14 bases sitting between them. The chain's CDR3 is CSVRLTGTNQPQHF. The CDR3 nucleotides are TGCAGCGTTAGGTTAACAGGGACCAATCAGCCCCAGCATTTT.

The gene calls are TRBV9 and TRBJ2-3; D not resolved. The CDR3 is 13 amino acids. The germline V gene has CDR1 SGDLS and CDR2 YYNGEE. The V and J ends lost 1 base and 4 bases respectively, with 7 bases between them. As DNA, the CDR3 is TGTGCCAGCAGCGTATTGTACGCAGATACGCAGTATTTT. Translated: CASSVLYADTQYF.

V is TRBV4-1 and J is TRBJ1-4, with D maybe TRBD1 (6 bases). CDR1 is MGHRA and CDR2 is YSYEKL in the germline V gene. V was shortened by 4 bases and J by 7 bases, with 10 bases between the two germline ends. CDR3 length: 13 residues. CDR3 nucleotide sequence: TGCGCCAGCAGCCTCGGGACATCTGAAAAACTGTTTTTT. Protein: CASSLGTSEKLFF.

The chain is built from TRBV27 and TRBJ1-5; D is perhaps TRBD1 (6 bases). Trimming left V 6 bases short and J 2 bases short, with 17 bases between. The CDR3 is 16 residues long. Germline CDR1 and CDR2: MNHEY and SMNVEV (reference sequence). The CDR3 reads CASRTIQGGRNQPQHF. In DNA, the CDR3 is TGTGCCAGCAGAACCATACAGGGAGGGCGCAATCAGCCCCAGCATTTT.

The rearrangement joins TRBV25-1 to TRBJ2-3, with a weak D call TRBD2 (6 bases). Trimming removed 6 bases from V and 5 bases from J, with 18 bases in between. The CDR3 has 15 amino acids. Germline-derived CDR1 and CDR2 are MGHDK and SYGVNS. For the CDR3, the DNA is TGTGCCAGCAGAGCACCGGGACTGATAAGAGATACGCAGTATTTT. It is translated as CASRAPGLIRDTQYF.

In this sample, this clone turned up a few times. This sequence joins TRBV19 and TRBJ1-1; 7 nucleotides match TRBD1. J lost 4 bases, V lost 5 bases, and 25 bases had no gene match. The CDR3 covers 20 residues. Germline V gives CDR1 LNHDA, CDR2 SQIVND (reference sequence). Here the CDR3 DNA reads TGTGCCAGTAGTGTTTACAGGGGCATAGGTTTGCGATTAAGGGGCACTGAAGCTTTCTTT. This translates into CASSVYRGIGLRLRGTEAFF.

This clone was seen only a few times. The chain uses TRBV4-1 and TRBJ2-5; maybe TRBD2 (7 bases). This CDR3 spans 15 amino acids. Deletions cut 4 bases from V and 5 bases from J, with 17 bases between. Germline lookup yields CDR1 MGHRA and CDR2 YSYEKL. This chain's CDR3 is CASSPSGGPLETQYF. The DNA of the CDR3 is TGCGCCAGCAGCCCCTCCGGGGGGCCATTGGAGACCCAGTACTTC.

CDR3 DNA: TGTGCCAGCAGCACGGGACTAGCGGGACTCACAGATACGCAGTATTTT. Its translation: CASSTGLAGLTDTQYF. This sequence joins TRBV5-4 and TRBJ2-3; the match to TRBD2 covers 13 bases. Germline loops: CDR1 SGHNT, CDR2 YYREEE (reference sequence). The CDR3 consists of 16 residues. Losses at the gene ends were 4 bases for V and 2 bases for J; bases not matched to a gene: 4.

This sequence joins TRBV19 and TRBJ1-5; TRBD1 matches 7 bases. Germline CDR1 LNHDA, CDR2 SQIVND (reference sequence). This CDR3 is built from 15 residues. The ends lost 4 bases at V and 4 bases at J; junction bases unmatched: 7. The CDR3, as DNA: TGTGCCAGTAGTAATGCAGGGGGAGAGAATCAGCCCCAGCATTTT. This sequence encodes CASSNAGGENQPQHF.

This sequence joins TRBV25-1 and TRBJ2-1, with 11 bases fitting TRBD2. Looked up from germline, CDR1 is MGHDK and CDR2 is SYGVNS. Germline trimming cut 8 bases from V and 9 bases from J; bases unmatched to any gene: 6. The CDR3 consists of 13 residues. In DNA form, the CDR3 reads TGTGCCAGCTGTAGCGGGGGGGCCTTTGAGCAGTTCTTC. This sequence encodes CASCSGGAFEQFF.

The gene calls are TRBV30 and TRBJ2-5; D is unclear. Germline V lookup: CDR1 GTSNPN, CDR2 SVGIG (reference sequence). The CDR3 is made up of 12 amino acids. Between the trimmed V and J ends, which lost 2 bases and 5 bases, there was a span of 9 bases. The DNA of the CDR3 is TGTGCCTGGAGTTCTGGGATCGAGACCCAGTACTTC. It yields the protein CAWSSGIETQYF.